Detailed here is one T cell receptor (beta chain). At least ten counts were recorded for this clonotype. What this receptor recognizes is not known. Base qualities were left out, and no much larger clone turns up one base away. This sample was taken from a study of T cells in Graves' hyperthyroidism and ophthalmopathy (dated by TCRdb to between 2018 and 2021). In terms of the full investigation: Peripheral blood samples were taken at the time of initial diagnosis, prior to any treatment. Once sampling was done, hyperthyroidism patients were given methimazole at a starting dose of 30 mg daily, whereas ophthalmopathy patients were given high-dose intravenous methylprednisolone. For training and testing, the 100 patients in the discovery cohort were randomly divided in a 7:3 ratio. The study also compared thyroid tissue and blood T-cell repertoires from five or six Graves' hyperthyroidism patients. The paper describes TCR Vbeta CDR3 sequencing of 120 to 150 peripheral blood samples, made up of some 42 ophthalmopathy patients, over 70 hyperthyroidism patients and approximately 17 progressor patients. TCR V-J signatures able to tell the groups apart were searched for in a discovery cohort of 100 patients, of whom under 45 had Graves' ophthalmopathy and more than 55 had stable Graves' hyperthyroidism. An independent validation cohort of fewer than 20 hyperthyroidism patients and roughly 16 patients who later progressed to ophthalmopathy tested prospective prediction of ophthalmopathy.

Per the germline V gene (reference sequence), MNHEY is the CDR1 and SMNVEV is the CDR2. Trimming accounts for 5 bases at V and 7 bases at J, while the number of junction bases matched to no gene is 5. Its CDR3 holds 13 amino acids, cysteine through phenylalanine. Only the CDR3 DNA is retained, 39 bases long and in frame from the first base. Amplification of TCR beta CDR3 regions was carried out from RNA transcripts. A first-round RT-PCR of the TCR CDR3 used the HTBI primer set with the Qiagen OneStep RT-PCR kit. The libraries were constructed in a second round of multiplex PCR and then size-selected and purified. Libraries were sequenced paired-end with 100 bp reads on an Illumina HiSeq2000. On the study's bioinformatics: SOAPnuke was used to process the raw data, throwing out any read that contained adapters or uncalled bases, had a mean Phred below 15, or lacked an exact constant-primer or identifier match. High-quality paired reads were merged using COPE v1.2.5, and each unique nucleotide sequence was defined as a clonotype. MiTCR v1.1 was used to align the clonotypes against IMGT TRBV, TRBD and TRBJ reference segments. The analysis included only V-J combinations with a frequency above 0.0001, which together covered 99% to 99.2% of the repertoires. The TCS score was defined as the ratio of F50 (clonal expansion) to E x V (chaos), calculated using BLOSUM62-based TCRdist between CDR3 peptides within each V-J. Welch's t-statistics and random forest reduced fewer than 600 V-J features to roughly 13, which were used in a naive Bayes classifier (R e1071). The raw public reads went through TCRdb reprocessing: fastp at Q25, MiXCR clone calling, in-frame beta chains kept. Here each entry gathers all rows of one CDR3 protein and keeps the most common genes and DNA. The V and J calls here are based on TCRdb, not the publication. The sample table lists about 350,000 distinct CDR3 sequences, roughly 20% of them with a count of one. Around 15% of the sample is held by the ten biggest clonotypes.

Points the paper makes about the study in general: Most expanded thyroid clonotypes (frequency above 0.001) were also found in blood, which suggests that blood repertoires may mirror thyroid immune responses. Sample size was not statistically predetermined, and blinding of investigators to group allocation was not performed. In validation, progression to ophthalmopathy was predicted by the model with about 70% sensitivity and roughly 76% specificity, a median of about 6.8 months before onset. In cross-validation, a model built on a 13 V-J signature told ophthalmopathy apart from stable hyperthyroidism with 87.88% sensitivity and roughly 81% specificity, and in testing the same model reached 80%/75%.

Moderately to severely active disease, a Clinical Activity Score of at least 3, a NOSPECS grade of at least 4, and a duration under 3 months were present in ophthalmopathy patients. Any patient with an uncontrolled infection, another autoimmune disease, pregnancy or lactation was excluded. Diagnoses relied on clinical symptoms, serum thyroxine and TRAb, thyroid ultrasound and orbital computed tomography. Ficoll-Paque density gradient centrifugation was used to isolate PBMCs from approximately 11 ml of fresh peripheral blood. Total RNA was extracted with Trizol reagent, and quality was checked on an Agilent 2100 Bioanalyzer.

Sequenced sample: blood. This TCR was recovered from a woman aged 40 to 50 with Graves' ophthalmopathy. Recombination linked TRBV27 to TRBJ2-5, with 9 bases matching TRBD1. The CDR3 here reads CASSPGQGATQYF. The DNA sequence is as follows: TGTGCCAGCAGTCCGGGACAGGGTGCGACCCAGTACTTC.